The present TCR beta chain was sequenced within a study of graft-versus-host responses after intestinal transplantation. At the level of the study: All recipients were transplanted with multivisceral, liver-intestinal, or isolated intestinal grafts. Among the recipients, all got anti-thymocyte globulin induction and then tacrolimus and steroids for roughly three years.

TCRdb's copy holds only in-frame clones and misses some; the assay was immunoSEQ multiplex PCR. The top ten clones hold under 9.5% of a sample with around 78,000 clones, about nine tenths of them seen once. Notes on this clone: The antigen is unknown.

Sample: unstimulated CD8+ T cells sorted from spleen or lymph node cells, taken before transplant. The TCR comes from a human donor who was the organ donor for an intestinal transplant.

The CDR3 reads CASTKGQGGFTDTQYF. Here the CDR3 DNA reads TGTGCCAGCACCAAAGGACAGGGGGGCTTCACAGATACGCAGTATTTT. V usage is TRBV28 and J usage is TRBJ2-3; 10 nucleotides match TRBD1. V dropped 7 bases and J dropped 2; count of bases not matched to a gene: 9. Germline CDR1 is MDHEN and CDR2 is SYDVKM. CDR3 size: 16 residues.